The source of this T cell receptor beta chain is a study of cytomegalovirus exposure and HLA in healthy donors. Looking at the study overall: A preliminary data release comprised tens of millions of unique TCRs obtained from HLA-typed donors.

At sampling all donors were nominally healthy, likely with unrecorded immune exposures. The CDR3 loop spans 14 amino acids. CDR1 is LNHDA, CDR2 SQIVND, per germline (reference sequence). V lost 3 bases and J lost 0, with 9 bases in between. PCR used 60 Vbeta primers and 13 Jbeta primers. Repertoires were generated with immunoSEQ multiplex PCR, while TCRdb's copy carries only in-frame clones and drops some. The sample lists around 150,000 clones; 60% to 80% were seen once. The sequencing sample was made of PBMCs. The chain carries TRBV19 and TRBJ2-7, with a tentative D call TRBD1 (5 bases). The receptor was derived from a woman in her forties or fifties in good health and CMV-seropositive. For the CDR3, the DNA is TGTGCCAGTAGTATCTCGGACACCTCCTACGAGCAGTACTTC. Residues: CASSISDTSYEQYF.